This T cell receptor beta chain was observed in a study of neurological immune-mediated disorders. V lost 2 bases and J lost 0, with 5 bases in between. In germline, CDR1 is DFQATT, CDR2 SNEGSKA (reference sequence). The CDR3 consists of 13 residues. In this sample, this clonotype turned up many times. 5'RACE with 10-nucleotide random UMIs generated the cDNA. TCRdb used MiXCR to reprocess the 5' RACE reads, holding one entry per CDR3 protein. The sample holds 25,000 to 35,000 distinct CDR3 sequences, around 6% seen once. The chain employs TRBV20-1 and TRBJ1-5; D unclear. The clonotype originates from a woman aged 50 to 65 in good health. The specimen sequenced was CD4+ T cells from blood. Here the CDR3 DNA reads TGCAGTGCTAGATACGATAGCAATCAGCCCCAGCATTTT. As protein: CSARYDSNQPQHF.